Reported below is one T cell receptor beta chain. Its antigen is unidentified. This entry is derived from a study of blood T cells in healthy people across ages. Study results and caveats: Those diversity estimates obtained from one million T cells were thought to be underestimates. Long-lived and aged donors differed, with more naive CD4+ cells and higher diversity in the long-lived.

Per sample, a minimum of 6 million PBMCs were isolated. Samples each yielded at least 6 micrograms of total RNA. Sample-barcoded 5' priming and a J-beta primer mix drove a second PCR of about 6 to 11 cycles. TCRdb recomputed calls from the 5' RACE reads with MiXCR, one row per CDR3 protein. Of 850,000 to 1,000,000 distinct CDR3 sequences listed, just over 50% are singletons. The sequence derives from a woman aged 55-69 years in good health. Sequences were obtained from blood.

The CDR3: CASSPRGFGNSDEQYF. The DNA for the CDR3 is TGCGCCAGCAGCCCTCGGGGGTTTGGTAATAGTGACGAGCAGTACTTC. This chain links TRBV5-1 with TRBJ2-7; a possible D gene is TRBD2 (6 bases). V was shortened by 4 bases and J by 5 bases, with 22 bases between the two germline ends. Germline V lookup: CDR1 SGHRS, CDR2 YFSETQ. The CDR3 is 16 residues long. Full variable domain (remainder filled in from reference TRBV5-1 and TRBJ2-7): KAGVTQTPRYLIKTRGQQVTLSCSPISGHRSVSWYQQTPGQGLQFLFEYFSETQRNKGNFPGRFSGRQFSNSRSEMNVSTLELGDSALYLCASSPRGFGNSDEQYFGPGTRLTVT.